The 26 T cell receptor beta chains below all came from one sample that was sequenced in a study of blood T cell repertoires in COVID-19. Clones were read by immunoSEQ multiplex PCR, and TCRdb kept only the in-frame ones, dropping some. This table holds roughly 700,000 clones, just under 90% found once. The sequenced material came from peripheral blood. The receptor set was obtained from a woman aged 18-29 years with acute or convalescent COVID-19.

The genes are TRBV20-1 and TRBJ2-7, with D maybe TRBD1 (6 bases). CDR3 size: 11 residues. Trimming removed 4 bases from V and 6 bases from J, with 10 bases in between. Germline CDR1 is DFQATT and CDR2 is SNEGSKA (reference sequence). The CDR3 protein is CSAIGQFEQYF. CDR3 bases: TGCAGTGCTATTGGACAGTTCGAGCAGTACTTC.

There are a few counts of this clone. CDR3 sequence: CASSIPGGLNTGELFF. The DNA for the CDR3 is TGTGCCAGTAGTATACCAGGGGGCCTTAACACCGGGGAGCTGTTTTTT. The genes are TRBV19 and TRBJ2-2; 8 nucleotides agree with TRBD1. V lost 2 bases to trimming and J lost 2 bases; unmatched junction nucleotides: 4. Germline-derived CDR1 and CDR2 are LNHDA and SQIVND (reference sequence). The CDR3 runs 16 residues. Based on the CDR3 plus reference TRBV19 and TRBJ2-2, the full variable domain is DGGITQSPKYLFRKEGQNVTLSCEQNLNHDAMYWYRQDPGQGLRLIYYSQIVNDFQKGDIAEGYSVSREKKESFPLTVTSAQKNPTAFYLCASSIPGGLNTGELFFGEGSRLTVL.

The chain carries TRBV24-1 and TRBJ2-1, with D tentatively TRBD1 (5 bases). Trimming cost V 0 bases and J 9 bases, with 8 bases left between them. This CDR3 spans 13 amino acids. CDR1 and CDR2 (germline): KGHDR, SFDVKD. The CDR3 loop reads CATSDLVGLEQFF. CDR3 sequence (DNA): TGTGCCACCAGTGATTTGGTGGGGCTTGAGCAGTTCTTC.

Only a few counts were recorded for this clone. The gene calls are TRBV13 and TRBJ2-7; D is unresolved. CDR1 and CDR2 (germline): PRHDT, FYEKMQ (reference sequence). V shed 3 bases and J shed 2 bases, with 5 bases lying between them. The CDR3 has 12 amino acids. The CDR3: CASSFGPYEQYF. CDR3 bases: TGTGCCAGCAGCTTCGGTCCCTACGAGCAGTACTTC.

The chain carries TRBV6-5 and TRBJ1-4; D uncertain. CDR1 MNHEY and CDR2 SVGAGI come from the germline V gene. The CDR3 has 15 amino acids. V was shortened by 5 bases and J by 0 bases, with 10 bases between the two germline ends. The CDR3: CASSPGPTTNEKLFF. The CDR3 DNA reads as TGTGCCAGCAGTCCAGGCCCAACAACTAATGAAAAACTGTTTTTT.

The rearrangement uses TRBV19 and TRBJ2-7; TRBD1 matches 9 bases. The CDR3 extends over 15 amino acids. Germline-derived CDR1 and CDR2 are LNHDA and SQIVND (reference sequence). V lost 6 bases and J lost 0; bases outside the gene matches: 6. The CDR3 DNA follows: TGTGCCAGTAGAGCCGGGACAGGGACCTCCTACGAGCAGTACTTC. Translating gives CASRAGTGTSYEQYF. Full variable domain (rest looked up from reference TRBV19 and TRBJ2-7): DGGITQSPKYLFRKEGQNVTLSCEQNLNHDAMYWYRQDPGQGLRLIYYSQIVNDFQKGDIAEGYSVSREKKESFPLTVTSAQKNPTAFYLCASRAGTGTSYEQYFGPGTRLTVT.

This clone was found a few times. V is TRBV9 and J is TRBJ1-2, with a tentative D call TRBD1 (6 bases). CDR3 length: 10 residues. With 7 bases removed from V and 7 bases from J, the gap between germline ends came to 8 bases. Germline V CDR1 and CDR2: SGDLS, YYNGEE. The CDR3 loop is CASQGIGYTF. The CDR3 DNA sequence: TGTGCCAGCCAGGGGATTGGCTACACCTTC.

The J gene is TRBJ2-5, the V gene TRBV5-1, with 10 bases that match TRBD2. Trimming at V came to 4 bases and at J to 5 bases, leaving 14 bases not matched to a gene. The CDR3 is 17 amino acids. CDR1 and CDR2 (germline): SGHRS, YFSETQ. The CDR3 region has the DNA TGCGCCAGCAGCCCCCGAGGTAGCGGGGGGCCCTTGGAGACCCAGTACTTC. Translation: CASSPRGSGGPLETQYF.

This chain uses TRBV5-6 with TRBJ1-1; no clear D. The CDR3 extends over 13 amino acids. Germline assignment: CDR1 SGHDT and CDR2 YYEEEE. Trimming cost V 4 bases and J 8 bases, with 15 bases left between them. The CDR3 DNA sequence: TGTGCCAGCAGCCCCATCGCAGCGATAGAAGCTTTCTTT. This translates into CASSPIAAIEAFF.

The chain couples TRBV5-6 to TRBJ1-2; TRBD1 aligns across 7 bases. V shed 3 bases and J 4 bases; nucleotides not matched to a gene: 9. This CDR3 has 15 amino acids. CDR1 SGHDT and CDR2 YYEEEE come from the germline V gene. The CDR3 loop reads CASSSYGTVIYGYTF. The CDR3 bases are TGTGCCAGCAGCTCGTACGGGACAGTGATCTATGGCTACACCTTC. Complete variable domain (other parts from reference TRBV5-6 and TRBJ1-2): DAGVTQSPTHLIKTRGQQVTLRCSPKSGHDTVSWYQQALGQGPQFIFQYYEEEERQRGNFPDRFSGHQFPNYSSELNVNALLLGDSALYLCASSSYGTVIYGYTFGSGTRLTVV.

The chain recombines TRBV5-1 with TRBJ1-1; 7 bases match TRBD1. Trimming cost V 4 bases and J 6 bases; bases outside gene matches: 9. Germline assignment: CDR1 SGHRS and CDR2 YFSETQ. The CDR3 covers 14 residues. The CDR3 region has the DNA TGCGCCAGCAGCATCCAGACAGGGACCTCTGAAGCTTTCTTT. Its protein is CASSIQTGTSEAFF.

This sequence joins TRBV27 and TRBJ1-2; D gene unclear. The CDR3 sequence is 16 residues long. Germline V gives CDR1 MNHEY, CDR2 SMNVEV (reference sequence). V gave up 2 bases and J gave up 0 bases, with 13 bases separating them. CDR3 in amino acids: CASSLRRGFSNYGYTF. DNA for the CDR3: TGTGCCAGCAGTTTAAGGCGGGGTTTCTCTAACTATGGCTACACCTTC.

The chain has TRBV7-8 and TRBJ1-4; TRBD1 is a possible D gene (5 bases). Looked up from germline, CDR1 is SGHVS and CDR2 is FQNEAQ. The V and J ends lost 3 bases and 0 bases respectively, with 8 bases between them. The CDR3 sequence is 15 residues long. The CDR3 region is CASSLEGSTNEKLFF. The CDR3 DNA follows: TGTGCCAGCAGCTTGGAGGGGTCAACTAATGAAAAACTGTTTTTT.

This clone was recorded once. This rearrangement joins TRBV18 to TRBJ1-2; TRBD1 matches at 9 bases. The CDR3 has 14 residues. V was pared by 6 bases and J by 4 bases, with 6 bases of the junction left unmatched. Germline-derived CDR1 and CDR2 are KGHSH and LQKENI. The chain's CDR3 is CASSRDRGVYGYTF. CDR3 nucleotides: TGTGCCAGCTCGCGAGACAGGGGGGTCTATGGCTACACCTTC. Based on the CDR3 plus reference TRBV18 and TRBJ1-2, the full variable domain is NAGVMQNPRHLVRRRGQEARLRCSPMKGHSHVYWYRQLPEEGLKFMVYLQKENIIDESGMPKERFSAEFPKEGPSILRIQQVVRGDSAAYFCASSRDRGVYGYTFGSGTRLTVV.

The gene calls are TRBV20-1 and TRBJ2-2; 7 bases map to TRBD2. V shed 3 bases, J shed 3 bases, and the junction held 7 bases outside the gene matches. The CDR3 runs 15 residues. Germline lookup yields CDR1 DFQATT and CDR2 SNEGSKA (reference sequence). This chain's CDR3 is CSASRGLADTGELFF. Here the CDR3 DNA reads TGCAGTGCTAGTCGTGGGCTAGCGGACACCGGGGAGCTGTTTTTT.

As to this clone: Other DNA variants within this sample encode the same CDR3. The rearrangement uses TRBV5-1 and TRBJ1-3, with D unclear. CDR3 size: 15 residues. Germline CDR1 reads SGHRS; CDR2 reads YFSETQ. V lost 0 bases, J lost 1 base, and 8 bases lay in between. CDR3 sequence (DNA): TGCGCCAGCAGCTTGGAAGGAGGATCTGGAAACACCATATATTTT. Amino acid sequence: CASSLEGGSGNTIYF.

This clone was picked up one time. CDR3 residues: CASSPGTPGHYGYTF. CDR3 nucleotide sequence: TGTGCCAGTAGTCCCGGGACACCAGGGCACTATGGCTACACCTTC. This rearrangement joins TRBV19 to TRBJ1-2; D may be TRBD1 (6 bases). V lost 5 bases and J lost 3, with 16 bases in between. The length of the CDR3 is 15 residues. Germline V gene sequence: CDR1 LNHDA, CDR2 SQIVND (reference sequence).

The chain uses TRBV9 and TRBJ1-3; maybe TRBD1 (5 bases). CDR1 and CDR2 from the germline V gene are SGDLS and YYNGEE. The CDR3 runs to 16 residues. V was shortened by 3 bases and J by 0 bases, with 13 bases between the two germline ends. The CDR3 sequence: CASSALRDSSGNTIYF. CDR3 in DNA: TGTGCCAGCAGCGCACTCAGGGATAGCTCTGGAAACACCATATATTTT.

V is TRBV5-1 and J is TRBJ1-2; TRBD1 agrees at 9 bases. Germline V gene lookup returns CDR1 SGHRS and CDR2 YFSETQ. V trimming: 2 bases; J trimming: 0 bases; junction bases outside the gene matches: 2. The CDR3 is 15 residues long. The CDR3 is CASSFGTGPNYGYTF. CDR3 DNA: TGCGCCAGCAGCTTCGGGACAGGGCCTAACTATGGCTACACCTTC.

The chain uses TRBV7-2 and TRBJ2-7; D is perhaps TRBD1 (5 bases). V lost 5 bases and J lost 1, with 9 bases in between. The CDR3 covers 13 residues. Germline values: CDR1 SGHTA, CDR2 FQGNSA. CDR3 in amino acids: CASSDRQSYEQYF. The CDR3 DNA sequence: TGTGCCAGCAGCGATAGACAGTCCTACGAGCAGTACTTC.

The genes are TRBV9 and TRBJ1-2, with 7 positions matching TRBD1. The V gene's germline CDR1 is SGDLS and CDR2 YYNGEE. The CDR3 has 14 residues. J lost 2 bases, V lost 3 bases, and 4 bases had no gene match. CDR3 bases: TGTGCCAGCAGCGCCCGACAGGGCAACTATGGCTACACCTTC. Protein: CASSARQGNYGYTF.

This clone appeared once. The chain couples TRBV19 to TRBJ2-1, with TRBD1 matching over 7 bases. Unmatched junction bases numbered 3, after V lost 2 bases and J lost 2 bases. CDR3 length: 15 amino acids. Per germline, CDR1 LNHDA and CDR2 SQIVND (reference sequence). The CDR3 bases are TGTGCCAGTAGTATATTCGGGACAGCCTACAATGAGCAGTTCTTC. It translates to CASSIFGTAYNEQFF.

The chain couples TRBV5-1 to TRBJ1-3, with 7 bases aligning to TRBD1. The CDR3 is 15 amino acids. Germline V gene sequence: CDR1 SGHRS, CDR2 YFSETQ. Germline trimming cut 3 bases from V and 2 bases from J; bases unmatched to any gene: 5. The CDR3 here is CASSSTTGTGNTIYF. The DNA for the CDR3 is TGCGCCAGCAGCTCCACGACAGGGACTGGAAACACCATATATTTT.

This rearrangement joins TRBV18 to TRBJ1-1; the match to TRBD1 covers 9 bases. Germline V gene sequence: CDR1 KGHSH, CDR2 LQKENI. The CDR3 has 16 amino acids. V shed 6 bases, J shed 3 bases, and the junction held 11 bases outside the gene matches. The CDR3 spells CASSAGQGLGYTEAFF. Here the CDR3 DNA reads TGTGCCAGCTCGGCGGGACAGGGATTAGGTTACACTGAAGCTTTCTTT.

V is TRBV7-2 and J is TRBJ1-5; 9 bases line up with TRBD1. The CDR3 has 16 residues. Germline CDR1 and CDR2: SGHTA and FQGNSA. The V gene end was trimmed by 5 bases and the J gene end by 7 bases; junction bases not matched to a gene: 12. CDR3 nucleotide sequence: TGTGCCAGCAGCCTCCGGACCGGGACAGGGAGACAGCCCCAGCATTTT. It yields the protein CASSLRTGTGRQPQHF.

The chain recombines TRBV6-5 with TRBJ2-5; possible D gene TRBD1, 6 bases. V shed 7 bases and J shed 1 base, with 13 bases lying between them. The germline gives CDR1 MNHEY, CDR2 SVGAGI. The CDR3 totals 14 residues. The CDR3 nucleotides are TGTGCCAGCACTGGCTCAGGGGTCCAAGAGACCCAGTACTTC. Translated: CASTGSGVQETQYF.